A selection of T cell receptor beta chains follows, all from one sample in a study of OX40 agonist ivuxolimab in advanced cancers. Sequenced by immunoSEQ multiplex PCR; TCRdb stores in-frame clones only, minus some. The data show tens of thousands of clones, 75% to 95% seen once. This material consisted of CD4+ or CD8+ T cells sorted from blood, taken in a trial of the OX40 agonist ivuxolimab. These receptors all stem from an adult with an advanced solid tumor such as melanoma, head and neck, liver or kidney cancer. Both conserved end residues are part of each CDR3. The D gene is left open where the match is weak. Not all rows give a size; the values are once, few, many and, for expanded clones, a class.

>TRBJ2-1|TRBV18|NA|NA
TGTGCCAGCTCACCACCGTCTCCGGCCTACAATGAGCAGTTCTTC
CASSPPSPAYNEQFF
>TRBJ1-2|TRBV6-1|NA|few
TGTGCCAGCAGTGAAGGCAGGGCTAAAGGTGGCTACACCTTC
CASSEGRAKGGYTF
>TRBJ2-2|TRBV9|NA|NA
TGTGCCAGCCCCTCCAGGACAGGGAGGGCGAACACCGGGGAGCTGTTTTTT
CASPSRTGRANTGELFF
>TRBJ2-1|TRBV14|NA|NA
TGTGCCAGCAGCCACGTCCGGCGACGGGACAATGAGCAGTTCTTC
CASSHVRRRDNEQFF
>TRBJ2-3|TRBV5-4|TRBD2|NA
TGTGCCAGCAGCTCTCCGGGACTAGCAACAGATACGCAGTATTTT
CASSSPGLATDTQYF
>TRBJ2-7|TRBV5-1|NA|NA
TGCGCCAGCAGCCCCTCGGGAATTTCCTACGAGCAGTACTTC
CASSPSGISYEQYF
>TRBJ1-1|TRBV14|NA|NA
TGTGCCAGCAGCCATAGGATTCTTGGCACTGAAGCTTTCTTT
CASSHRILGTEAFF
>TRBJ2-3|TRBV15|NA|once
TGTGCCACCAGCAGAGTACACGGCTCCGACACAGATACGCAGTATTTT
CATSRVHGSDTDTQYF
>TRBJ2-1|TRBV6-6|TRBD1|NA
TGTGCCAGCAGTAGAACCGGGACAGGGATGAATGAGCAGTTCTTC
CASSRTGTGMNEQFF
>TRBJ2-3|TRBV18|TRBD2|few
TGTGCCAGCTCACCACTAGCGGGAGGGATAAGTACGCAGTATTTT
CASSPLAGGISTQYF
>TRBJ2-7|TRBV29-1|TRBD2|NA
TGCAGCGTTGAAATAGCAGCGGGAGAGGAGAACTCCTACGAGCAGTACTTC
CSVEIAAGEENSYEQYF
>TRBJ2-5|TRBV5-1|NA|NA
TGCGCCAGCAGCTTGATCAGTTGGGGGATCGGGAAGACCCAGTACTTC
CASSLISWGIGKTQYF
>TRBJ1-5|TRBV6-5|NA|NA
TGTGCCAGCACCCCCACCCTACAGGTCAATCAGCCCCAGCATTTT
CASTPTLQVNQPQHF
>TRBJ2-5|TRBV5-1|NA|NA
TGCGCCAGCAGCTGGGGGGTAGGGACCCAGTACTTC
CASSWGVGTQYF
>TRBJ2-5|TRBV14|TRBD2|NA
TGTGCCAGCAGCCTCGGGACTAGATGGGAGACCCAGTACTTC
CASSLGTRWETQYF
>TRBJ2-7|TRBV5-1|TRBD1|NA
TGCGCCAGCAGCTTGGGGCCGGACAGGGGACCCTACGAGCAGTACTTC
CASSLGPDRGPYEQYF
>TRBJ1-2|TRBV10-3|NA|NA
TGTGCCATCAGTGAGGGCAGGCGCTATGGCTACACCTTC
CAISEGRRYGYTF
>TRBJ1-2|TRBV13|NA|NA
TGTGCCAGCAGCTTAGGTCCGGGTAGAAACTATGGCTACACCTTC
CASSLGPGRNYGYTF
>TRBJ1-6|TRBV28|TRBD1|NA
TGTGCCAGCACTCAGGGGGGATACTCCTATAATTCACCCCTCCACTTT
CASTQGGYSYNSPLHF
>TRBJ2-1|TRBV7-9|NA|NA
TGTGCCAGCAGCTTAGTTTGGGAGACGGTCTCCTACAATGAGCAGTTCTTC
CASSLVWETVSYNEQFF
>TRBJ1-1|TRBV28|NA|NA
TGTGCCAGCAGTTTAAGGCTGGGGAGCACTGAAGCTTTCTTT
CASSLRLGSTEAFF
>TRBJ2-7|TRBV11-1|TRBD1|NA
TGTGCCAGCAGCTTAAACGAGGGGACAGAGATATACGAGCAGTACTTC
CASSLNEGTEIYEQYF
>TRBJ1-1|TRBV10-3|TRBD1|NA
TGTGCCATCAGTGAGGGGGACAGGGGGCAAGCTTTCTTT
CAISEGDRGQAFF
>TRBJ2-5|TRBV28|TRBD2|NA
TGTGCCAGCATCACCCTGGGAGCGGGACAAGAGACCCAGTACTTC
CASITLGAGQETQYF
>TRBJ2-7|TRBV6-4|TRBD1|NA
TGTGCCAGCAGTGACTCGGGGGGACAGGGCTACGAGCAGTACTTC
CASSDSGGQGYEQYF
>TRBJ2-7|TRBV5-1|NA|NA
TGCGCCAGCAGCTCGGCGGCATCTGGGGGAGGCCGATGGTACTTC
CASSSAASGGGRWYF
>TRBJ2-5|TRBV2|NA|NA
TGTGCCAGCAGTTCGGGCCTGGGGGAGACCCAGTACTTC
CASSSGLGETQYF
>TRBJ2-7|TRBV6-6|NA|NA
TGTGCCAGCAGTACCCGGGCGGGGTCCTACGAGCAGTACTTC
CASSTRAGSYEQYF
>TRBJ1-6|TRBV11-2|NA|NA
TGTGCCAGCAGCTTAATGGCCGGGCGCTCCTATAATTCACCCCTCCACTTT
CASSLMAGRSYNSPLHF
>TRBJ1-5|TRBV2|TRBD1|once
TGTGCCAGCAGCCGGGACAGGGTGTTAGCGCAGCCCCAGCATTTT
CASSRDRVLAQPQHF
>TRBJ1-5|TRBV30|NA|once
TGTGCCTGGAGTGTAGGCGGGCCCCAGCATTTT
CAWSVGGPQHF
>TRBJ2-4|TRBV6-5|NA|NA
TGTGCCACCTCGGACCCGGGAGCCAAAAACATTCAGTACTTC
CATSDPGAKNIQYF
>TRBJ1-2|TRBV6-1|NA|NA
TGTGCCAGCAGAGTCACAGACGACTATGGCTACACCTTC
CASRVTDDYGYTF
>TRBJ2-4|TRBV10-3|NA|NA
TGTGCCATCAGTGAGTCGGTGGGAGGACGGGATTCAGCCAAAAACATTCAGTACTTC
CAISESVGGRDSAKNIQYF
>TRBJ2-3|TRBV25-1|NA|NA
TGTGCCAGCAGTGAACGGTGGAGGGGGCTCACCATCACAGATACGCAGTATTTT
CASSERWRGLTITDTQYF
>TRBJ2-3|TRBV11-3|TRBD2|NA
TGTGCCAGCAGCACACTAGCGGGGGGGTTCACAGATACGCAGTATTTT
CASSTLAGGFTDTQYF
>TRBJ1-1|TRBV7-2|TRBD1|NA
TGTGCCAGCAGCTTAGGGGGGACAGGGTGGGTCGACACTGAAGCTTTCTTT
CASSLGGTGWVDTEAFF
>TRBJ2-4|TRBV15|NA|NA
TGTGCCACCAGCACAGGACACCAAAACACCAAAAACATTCAGTACTTC
CATSTGHQNTKNIQYF
>TRBJ2-3|TRBV30|TRBD2|once
TGTGCCTGGAGTGTACTAGCGGGGGTCACAGATACGCAGTATTTT
CAWSVLAGVTDTQYF
>TRBJ1-2|TRBV4-1|NA|NA
TGCGCCAGCAGCCAAGTTACAGGGTACTATGGCTACACCTTC
CASSQVTGYYGYTF
>TRBJ2-5|TRBV11-3|NA|NA
TGTGCCAGCAGCCCTCGGCTACTCAACCAAGAGACCCAGTACTTC
CASSPRLLNQETQYF
>TRBJ1-2|TRBV2|TRBD1|NA
TGTGCCAGCAGCTATTCGACAGGGGGTAGTTCTGGCTACACCTTC
CASSYSTGGSSGYTF
>TRBJ1-4|TRBV14|NA|NA
TGTGCCAGCAGCCAAGCGTTCGGGACTAATGAAAAACTGTTTTTT
CASSQAFGTNEKLFF
>TRBJ1-5|TRBV7-2|TRBD1|NA
TGTGCCAGCAGCCCAACAGGGGCCAATCAGCCCCAGCATTTT
CASSPTGANQPQHF
>TRBJ1-1|TRBV20-1|NA|NA
TGCAGTGCTAGCTTACAGGCTCAAGCTTTCTTT
CSASLQAQAFF
>TRBJ1-1|TRBV27|NA|NA
TGTGCCAGTTTAAAGGACAGTTTAATGAACACTGAAGCTTTCTTT
CASLKDSLMNTEAFF